This T cell receptor beta chain was obtained from a study of shared clonotypes between healthy human individuals. Points from the study as a whole: Among non-shared clonotypes, generation probabilities were lower than among those shared by all four donors. The authors sampled blood alone, and tissue repertoires likely differ. The study found about 4.6% of naive CD4 clonotypes shared across a few donors. Relative to memory subsets, naive subsets generally showed larger estimated richness.

The germline CDR1 and CDR2 sequences are MGHRA and YSYEKL. CDR3 size: 13 residues. Trimming stripped 0 bases from V and 11 bases from J, with 13 bases between. Points on this clone: Antigen: not known.

Sequencing was performed with immunoSEQ multiplex PCR; in TCRdb, only in-frame clones are kept and a portion is missing. Of approximately 810,000 clones in the sample, about 92% were seen once. Naive CD8 isolation took CD45RO-negative cells positively selected for CCR7 and excluded terminally differentiated effector memory CD45RA+ cells. Specimen: naive CD8+ T cells sorted from blood. V is TRBV4-1 and J is TRBJ1-1; D is ambiguous. The sequence was collected from a man younger than 45 in good health. The DNA of the CDR3 is TGCGCCAGCAGCCAAGAAGGGATCGGGGTGGCTTTCTTT. Amino acid sequence: CASSQEGIGVAFF.